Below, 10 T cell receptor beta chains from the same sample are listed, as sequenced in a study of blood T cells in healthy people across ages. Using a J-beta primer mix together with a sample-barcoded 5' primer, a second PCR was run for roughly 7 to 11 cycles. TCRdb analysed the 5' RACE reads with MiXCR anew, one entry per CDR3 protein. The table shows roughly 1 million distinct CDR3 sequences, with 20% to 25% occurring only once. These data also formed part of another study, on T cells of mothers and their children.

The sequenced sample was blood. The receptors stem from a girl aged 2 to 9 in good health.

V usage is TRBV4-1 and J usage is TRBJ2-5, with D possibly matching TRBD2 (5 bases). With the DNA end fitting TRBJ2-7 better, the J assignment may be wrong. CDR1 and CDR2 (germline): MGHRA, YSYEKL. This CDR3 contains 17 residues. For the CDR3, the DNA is TGCGCCAGCAGCCACGTCAGCGGTAGTGGCATTACCTACGAGCAGTACTTC. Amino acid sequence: CASSHVSGSGITYEQYF.

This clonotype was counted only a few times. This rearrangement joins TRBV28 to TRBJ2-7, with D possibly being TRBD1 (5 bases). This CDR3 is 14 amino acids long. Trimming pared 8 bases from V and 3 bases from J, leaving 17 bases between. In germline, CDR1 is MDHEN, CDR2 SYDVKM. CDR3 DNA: TGTGCCAGCTCTGGCAGGGCTTACGGCTACGAGCAGTACTTC. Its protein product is CASSGRAYGYEQYF.

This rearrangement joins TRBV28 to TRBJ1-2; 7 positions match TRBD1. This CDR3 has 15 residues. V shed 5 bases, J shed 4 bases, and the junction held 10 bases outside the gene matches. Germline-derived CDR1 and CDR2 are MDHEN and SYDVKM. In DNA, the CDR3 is TGTGCCAGCAGTCTTTCGACAGGGAGGACCTATGGCTACACCTTC. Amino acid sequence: CASSLSTGRTYGYTF.

For the CDR3, the DNA is TGCGCCAGCAGCCGACTAGCGGGTATAAATAGCACAGATACGCAGTATTTT. Translating it yields CASSRLAGINSTDTQYF. The gene calls are TRBV4-3 and TRBJ2-3; 10 nucleotides line up with TRBD2. The length of the CDR3 is 17 residues. Germline loops: CDR1 LGHNA, CDR2 YSLEER. V dropped 4 bases and J dropped 0; count of bases not matched to a gene: 7.

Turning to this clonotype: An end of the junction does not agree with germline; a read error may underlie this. The DNA of the CDR3 is TGTGCCAGCAGCGTAGTAGGGACAGGGGTTGTAGAGACCCAGTACTTT. It specifies CASSVVGTGVVETQYF. The chain is built from TRBV9 and TRBJ2-3, with 10 bases matching TRBD1. The germline V gene encodes CDR1 SGDLS and CDR2 YYNGEE. The length of the CDR3 is 16 residues.

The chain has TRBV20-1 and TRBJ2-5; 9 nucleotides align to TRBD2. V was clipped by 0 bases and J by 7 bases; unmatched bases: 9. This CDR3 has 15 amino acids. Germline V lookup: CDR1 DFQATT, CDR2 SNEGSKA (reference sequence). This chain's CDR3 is CSARDLREGIWTQYF. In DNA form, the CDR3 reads TGCAGTGCTAGAGATTTGCGGGAGGGTATATGGACCCAGTACTTC.

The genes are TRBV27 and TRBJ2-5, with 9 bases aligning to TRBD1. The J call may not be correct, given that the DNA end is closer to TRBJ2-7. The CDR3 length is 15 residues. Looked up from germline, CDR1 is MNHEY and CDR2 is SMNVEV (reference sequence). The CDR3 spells CASSSTGTGNYEQYF. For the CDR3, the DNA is TGTGCCAGCAGTTCGACCGGGACAGGGAACTACGAGCAGTACTTC.

CDR3 loop: CSVAGLSQETQYF. As DNA, the CDR3 is TGCAGCGTTGCAGGGCTTTCTCAAGAGACCCAGTACTTC. V usage is TRBV29-1 and J usage is TRBJ2-5, with a tentative D call TRBD1 (5 bases). This CDR3 spans 13 amino acids. From germline, CDR1 is SQVTM and CDR2 ANQGSEA. V shed 4 bases and J shed 2 bases, with 11 bases lying between them.

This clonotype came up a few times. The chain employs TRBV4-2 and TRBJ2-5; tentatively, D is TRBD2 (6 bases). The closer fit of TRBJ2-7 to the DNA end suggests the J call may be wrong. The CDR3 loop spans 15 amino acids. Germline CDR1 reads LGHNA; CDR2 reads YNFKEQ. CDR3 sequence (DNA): TGTGCCAGCAGCCAAGGTTTGAGCGGGTCCTACGAGCAGTACTTC. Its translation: CASSQGLSGSYEQYF.

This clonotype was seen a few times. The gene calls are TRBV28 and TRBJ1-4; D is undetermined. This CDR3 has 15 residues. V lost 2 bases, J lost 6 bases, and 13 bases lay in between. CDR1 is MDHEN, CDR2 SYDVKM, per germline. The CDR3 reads CASSLKRGMHEKLFF. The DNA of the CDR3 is TGTGCCAGCAGTTTAAAACGAGGGATGCATGAAAAACTGTTTTTT.